A single sample is the source of the 4 T cell receptor beta chains below, sequenced in a study of shared clonotypes between healthy human individuals. Method: immunoSEQ multiplex PCR; TCRdb's copy keeps in-frame clones and lacks some. The sample shows millions of clones, more than 80% of them seen only once. Sequencing was done on a sample of naive CD4+ T cells from PBMCs. The subset was: CD45RA+ positively selected. These receptors all stem from a young man in good health. Some clones in this sample may be carry-over from other donors' samples.

This clone was seen once. The sample has other DNA sequences that encode this CDR3 too. The chain links TRBV5-1 to TRBJ1-2; D perhaps matches TRBD1 (6 bases). Trimming cost V 0 bases and J 8 bases, with 11 bases left between them. CDR1 and CDR2 from the germline V gene are SGHRS and YFSETQ. The CDR3 runs 13 residues. The chain's CDR3 is CASSLGYRDGYTF. The DNA of the CDR3 is TGCGCCAGCAGCTTGGGATACAGGGACGGCTACACCTTC.

The chain has TRBV28 and TRBJ1-2, with D possibly TRBD1 on 5 matching bases. Germline loops: CDR1 MDHEN, CDR2 SYDVKM. V gave up 3 bases and J gave up 7 bases, with 18 bases separating them. This CDR3 region has 15 residues. The CDR3 region is CASSFLGTSDAGYTF. The CDR3 DNA is TGTGCCAGCAGTTTCCTCGGGACGTCCGACGCTGGCTACACCTTC.

CDR3 sequence: CASSYGSVFRENEQFF. The CDR3, as DNA: TGTGCCAGCAGCTACGGGTCGGTGTTCCGAGAAAATGAGCAGTTCTTC. The rearrangement joins TRBV7-9 to TRBJ2-1; no clear D gene. Germline lookup yields CDR1 SEHNR and CDR2 FQNEAQ (reference sequence). The V gene lost 4 bases and the J gene lost 7 bases, with 20 bases spanning the gap. This CDR3 spans 16 amino acids.

The rearrangement joins TRBV30 to TRBJ1-3, with 9 bases fitting TRBD1. Trimming cost V 5 bases and J 4 bases; bases outside gene matches: 9. Germline CDR1 GTSNPN, CDR2 SVGIG (reference sequence). The CDR3 loop spans 15 amino acids. The DNA of the CDR3 is TGTGCCTGGCTCCCACAGGGGGCGGGCGGAAACACCATATATTTT. This encodes CAWLPQGAGGNTIYF. The variable domain in full, completed from reference TRBV30 and TRBJ1-3, reads SQTIHQWPATLVQPVGSPLSLECTVEGTSNPNLYWYRQAAGRGLQLLFYSVGIGQISSEVPQNLSASRPQDRQFILSSKKLLLSDSGFYLCAWLPQGAGGNTIYFGEGSWLTVV.